These 19 T cell receptor beta chains were all obtained from the same sample, sequenced in a study of blood T cell repertoires in COVID-19. Profiled with immunoSEQ multiplex PCR; TCRdb holds only in-frame clones, not every one. The data hold tens of thousands of clones, with 80% to 85% observed a single time. The specimen was peripheral blood. The source is an elderly man with active or convalescent COVID-19.

The chain links TRBV6-2 or TRBV6-3 to TRBJ2-3, with D unclear. CDR1 is MNHEY, CDR2 SVGEGT, per germline. The CDR3 has 13 amino acids. Trimming pared 2 bases from V and 0 bases from J, leaving 3 bases between. CDR3 protein: CASSYRSTDTQYF. Here the CDR3 DNA reads TGTGCCAGCAGTTACCGGAGCACAGATACGCAGTATTTT.

The chain combines TRBV29-1 with TRBJ2-4; D possibly corresponds to TRBD1 (6 bases). The V and J ends lost 0 bases and 3 bases respectively, with 9 bases between them. The CDR3 sequence is 14 residues long. Germline V gene lookup returns CDR1 SQVTM and CDR2 ANQGSEA. For the CDR3, the DNA is TGCAGCGTTGAAGAGGCAGGGGTCAAAAACATTCAGTACTTC. Translated, it gives CSVEEAGVKNIQYF.

The chain uses TRBV5-5 and TRBJ1-2; D is undetermined. V gave up 1 base and J gave up 0 bases, with 10 bases separating them. Germline assignment: CDR1 SGHKS and CDR2 YYEKEE (reference sequence). There are 15 residues in the CDR3. CDR3 amino acids: CASSLYGGTNYGYTF. Here the CDR3 DNA reads TGTGCCAGCAGCTTGTATGGCGGCACTAACTATGGCTACACCTTC.

V is TRBV11-3 and J is TRBJ2-1, with D perhaps matching TRBD1 (5 bases). Germline CDR1 and CDR2: SGHNT and YENEEA. V lost 3 bases and J 0 bases, leaving 12 bases between the germline ends. This CDR3 region has 16 residues. The CDR3 reads CASSFQGAVSYNEQFF. CDR3 nucleotides: TGTGCCAGCAGCTTTCAAGGGGCGGTCTCCTACAATGAGCAGTTCTTC.

The V and J genes are TRBV27 and TRBJ2-4; TRBD2 might be the D (5 bases). The CDR3 totals 15 residues. V was clipped by 2 bases and J by 4 bases, with 12 bases between them. CDR1 is MNHEY, CDR2 SMNVEV, per germline (reference sequence). CDR3 DNA sequence: TGTGCCAGCAGTTTAAGAGTTGGGGAGAAAAACATTCAGTACTTC. As protein: CASSLRVGEKNIQYF.

The chain is built from TRBV19 and TRBJ1-4, with unresolved D. CDR1 is LNHDA and CDR2 is SQIVND in the germline V gene (reference sequence). The CDR3 extends over 12 amino acids. V lost 7 bases to trimming and J lost 2 bases, with 5 bases between them. This chain's CDR3 is CASIGTNEKLFF. The CDR3 DNA reads TGTGCCAGTATCGGGACTAATGAAAAACTGTTTTTT. Full variable domain (remainder filled in from reference TRBV19 and TRBJ1-4): DGGITQSPKYLFRKEGQNVTLSCEQNLNHDAMYWYRQDPGQGLRLIYYSQIVNDFQKGDIAEGYSVSREKKESFPLTVTSAQKNPTAFYLCASIGTNEKLFFGSGTQLSVL.

The chain couples TRBV15 to TRBJ2-3, with TRBD1 as a possible D gene (5 bases). Germline V gene data show CDR1 as LNHNV and CDR2 as YYDKDF (reference sequence). The CDR3 length is 18 residues. V was pared by 0 bases and J by 1 base, with 17 bases between. The CDR3 nucleotides are TGTGCCACCAGCAGAGATTGGGCCGACAGTACACGCACAGATACGCAGTATTTT. Amino acid sequence: CATSRDWADSTRTDTQYF.

The chain employs TRBV5-1 and TRBJ1-2, with no clear D. V was trimmed by 0 bases and J by 0 bases, leaving 6 bases between them. Germline V gene lookup returns CDR1 SGHRS and CDR2 YFSETQ. The CDR3 runs to 14 residues. The CDR3, as DNA: TGCGCCAGCAGCTTGGACAGTACTAACTATGGCTACACCTTC. Translating gives CASSLDSTNYGYTF.

This rearrangement joins TRBV28 to TRBJ2-7; possibly TRBD2 for D (6 bases). With 5 bases removed from V and 3 bases from J, the gap between germline ends came to 26 bases. The germline V gene has CDR1 MDHEN and CDR2 SYDVKM. This CDR3 comprises 18 residues. CDR3 amino acids: CASSEIRGSGAGFYEQYF. The CDR3 nucleotides are TGTGCCAGCAGTGAAATTAGGGGTTCGGGCGCGGGATTCTACGAGCAGTACTTC. Complete variable domain (other parts from reference TRBV28 and TRBJ2-7): DVKVTQSSRYLVKRTGEKVFLECVQDMDHENMFWYRQDPGLGLRLIYFSYDVKMKEKGDIPEGYSVSREKKERFSLILESASTNQTSMYLCASSEIRGSGAGFYEQYFGPGTRLTVT.

The chain employs TRBV30 and TRBJ2-7; 8 nucleotides align to TRBD1. This CDR3 has 16 residues. The V segment lost 2 bases and the J segment 4 bases; nucleotides outside the gene matches: 13. Germline loops: CDR1 GTSNPN, CDR2 SVGIG (reference sequence). CDR3 DNA: TGTGCCTGGAGTAACTTGGGACAGGCCAAAGAGTACGAGCAGTACTTC. Translation: CAWSNLGQAKEYEQYF. Variable domain in full (rest from reference TRBV30 and TRBJ2-7): SQTIHQWPATLVQPVGSPLSLECTVEGTSNPNLYWYRQAAGRGLQLLFYSVGIGQISSEVPQNLSASRPQDRQFILSSKKLLLSDSGFYLCAWSNLGQAKEYEQYFGPGTRLTVT.

The CDR3 DNA follows: TGCGCCAGCAGCTTGGACAGGGGAGGATATGGCTACACCTTC. This translates into CASSLDRGGYGYTF. The J gene is TRBJ1-2, the V gene TRBV5-1, with 7 bases aligning to TRBD1. V dropped 0 bases and J dropped 5; count of bases not matched to a gene: 4. The length of the CDR3 is 14 residues. CDR1 and CDR2 (germline): SGHRS, YFSETQ.

V is TRBV5-1 and J is TRBJ1-1; TRBD1 is a possible D gene (5 bases). This CDR3 is built from 15 residues. Germline V gene sequence: CDR1 SGHRS, CDR2 YFSETQ. Trimming left V 0 bases short and J 6 bases short, with 15 bases between. The CDR3 region has the DNA TGCGCCAGCAGCTTGGGATACGGGGGAGAGGCTGAAGCTTTCTTT. Amino acids: CASSLGYGGEAEAFF.

V and J are TRBV2 and TRBJ1-5; maybe TRBD1 (5 bases). Germline V CDR1 and CDR2: SNHLY, FYNNEI. The V gene lost 4 bases and the J gene lost 6 bases, with 16 bases spanning the gap. This CDR3 is 15 amino acids long. CDR3 nucleotide sequence: TGTGCCAGCAGTGCCCGCCGGGGGGGAAGTCAGCCCCAGCATTTT. This encodes CASSARRGGSQPQHF.

J is TRBJ2-1 and V is TRBV11-2; 7 positions match TRBD1. Germline V CDR1 and CDR2: SGHAT, FQNNGV. The CDR3 contains 19 residues. The V segment lost 1 base and the J segment 3 bases; nucleotides outside the gene matches: 15. The CDR3 nucleotides are TGTGCCAGCAGCTTAGTCTTTGGGTCTCAGGGGGTTGTCTACAATGAGCAGTTCTTC. Translation: CASSLVFGSQGVVYNEQFF. Filled out from reference TRBV11-2 and TRBJ2-1, the complete variable domain reads EAGVAQSPRYKIIEKRQSVAFWCNPISGHATLYWYQQILGQGPKLLIQFQNNGVVDDSQLPKDRFSAERLKGVDSTLKIQPAKLEDSAVYLCASSLVFGSQGVVYNEQFFGPGTRLTVL.

The rearrangement links TRBV5-1 to TRBJ2-2; TRBD2 might be the D (6 bases). The CDR3 length is 17 residues. V lost 4 bases and J 0 bases, leaving 16 bases between the germline ends. Germline V gene sequence: CDR1 SGHRS, CDR2 YFSETQ. The CDR3 DNA reads TGCGCCAGCAGCACGCTGGGCGGGAACACGAACACCGGGGAGCTGTTTTTT. Translation gives CASSTLGGNTNTGELFF.

V is TRBV21-1 and J is TRBJ1-5; no DNA check was done on the table's D call, TRBD1. TRBV21-1 corresponds to a pseudogene. The CDR3 covers 17 residues. The CDR3 bases are TGTGCCAGCAGCAAAGATGGGGCAGGGCATAGCAATCAGCCCCAGCATTTT. Its protein product is CASSKDGAGHSNQPQHF.

The genes are TRBV7-9 and TRBJ1-4; 7 bases agree with TRBD1. Germline CDR1 is SEHNR and CDR2 is FQNEAQ (reference sequence). The CDR3 runs 14 residues. After removal of 5 bases from V and 2 bases from J, the junction contained 2 bases not matched to a gene. This chain's CDR3 is CASSPGGTNEKLFF. In nucleotides, the CDR3 is TGTGCCAGCAGCCCAGGGGGTACTAATGAAAAACTGTTTTTT.

This chain uses TRBV5-6 with TRBJ2-7; TRBD1 aligns across 11 bases. The CDR3 runs to 16 residues. Germline CDR1 and CDR2: SGHDT and YYEEEE. V lost 4 bases, J lost 4 bases, and 10 bases stayed unmatched. CDR3 in DNA: TGTGCCAGCAGCCCGGACAGGGGGCGAATACCTTACGAGCAGTACTTC. Encoded protein: CASSPDRGRIPYEQYF. Drawing the rest from reference TRBV5-6 and TRBJ2-7, the complete variable domain is DAGVTQSPTHLIKTRGQQVTLRCSPKSGHDTVSWYQQALGQGPQFIFQYYEEEERQRGNFPDRFSGHQFPNYSSELNVNALLLGDSALYLCASSPDRGRIPYEQYFGPGTRLTVT.

Details on this clone: At one of its ends the junction is not consistent with the germline gene, which may arise from a read error. The chain is built from TRBV2 and TRBJ1-3; possibly TRBD1 for D (6 bases). Germline assignment: CDR1 SNHLY and CDR2 FYNNEI. The length of the CDR3 is 12 residues. CDR3 DNA sequence: TGTGCCAGCAGTGAGCAGGGGAACAGCGAAGATTTT. Amino acids: CASSEQGNSEDF. Complete variable domain (other parts from reference TRBV2 and TRBJ1-3): EPEVTQTPSHQVTQMGQEVILRCVPISNHLYFYWYRQILGQKVEFLVSFYNNEISEKSEIFDDQFSVERPDGSNFTLKIRSTKLEDSAMYFCASSEQGNSEDFGEGSWLTVV.